One sample yielded the 21 T cell receptor beta chains listed below, sequenced in a study of regulatory T cells in long-lasting Graves disease. TCR beta libraries were built with iRepertoire HTBI primers and Arm-PCR of CDR3 regions. TCRdb itself ran the multiplex PCR reads through MiXCR, one entry per CDR3 protein. Of 400,000 to 500,000 distinct CDR3 sequences listed, less than 25% are singletons. Time point indicated: persistent/refractory GD, antithyroid drugs over 5 years with positive TRAb. PBMC RNA was the source of the TCR library. The source was peripheral blood mononuclear cells (PBMCs), collected when the disease was refractory, from a patient treated with antithyroid drugs. The receptors shown here come from a female donor with Graves disease.

The rearrangement joins TRBV2 to TRBJ2-6; D not certain. CDR3 length: 15 residues. V lost 4 bases and J 0 bases, leaving 7 bases between the germline ends. Germline CDR1 reads SNHLY; CDR2 reads FYNNEI. The CDR3 bases are TGTGCCAGCAGTGGGGCTTACTCTGGGGCCAACGTCCTGACTTTC. It translates to CASSGAYSGANVLTF.

This clonotype was detected only a few times. V usage is TRBV7-2 and J usage is TRBJ1-6; no clear D. The CDR3 spans 15 residues. V dropped 5 bases and J dropped 7 bases, with 15 bases sitting between them. Per the germline V gene, CDR1 is SGHTA and CDR2 is FQGNSA. The CDR3: CASSPAETTNSPLHF. The CDR3, as DNA: TGTGCCAGCAGCCCCGCCGAGACCACGAATTCACCCCTCCACTTT.

This clonotype was seen repeatedly, ten times or more. This chain uses TRBV19 with TRBJ1-2; D call uncertain. The CDR3 is made up of 15 amino acids. From germline, CDR1 is LNHDA and CDR2 SQIVND (reference sequence). V lost 4 bases to trimming and J lost 5 bases, with 17 bases between them. The CDR3 here is CASSKRADSRYGYTF. CDR3 in DNA: TGTGCCAGTAGTAAGAGGGCGGACTCGAGGTATGGCTACACCTTC.

The gene calls are TRBV28 and TRBJ2-1; D perhaps matches TRBD2 (6 bases). The CDR3 runs to 16 residues. CDR1 and CDR2 (germline): MDHEN, SYDVKM. Trimming shortened V by 5 bases and J by 9 bases, and 23 bases separated the two germline ends. CDR3 sequence (DNA): TGTGCCAGCAGTGGACCGGAGGGCGGGTTGATTAGTGAGCAGTTCTTC. The encoded protein is CASSGPEGGLISEQFF. The complete variable domain, with remaining parts taken from reference TRBV28 and TRBJ2-1, reads DVKVTQSSRYLVKRTGEKVFLECVQDMDHENMFWYRQDPGLGLRLIYFSYDVKMKEKGDIPEGYSVSREKKERFSLILESASTNQTSMYLCASSGPEGGLISEQFFGPGTRLTVL.

Concerning this clonotype: A much bigger clone sits one base away, suggesting this may be a read error. This chain links TRBV28 with TRBJ1-2; no clear D. Germline assignment: CDR1 MDHEN and CDR2 SYDVKM. There are 10 residues in the CDR3. CDR3 amino acids: CACCAYGYTF. CDR3 nucleotides: TGTGCTTGCTGCGCCTATGGCTACACCTTC.

This clonotype was seen repeatedly, ten times or more. The V call is TRBV6-5, the J call TRBJ2-2, with TRBD2 matching 10 bases. The CDR3 is 16 residues long. V lost 2 bases to trimming and J lost 4 bases; unmatched junction nucleotides: 4. Germline CDR1 and CDR2: MNHEY and SVGAGI. CDR3 DNA: TGTGCCAGCAGTTACAGCGGGAGGGCCTCCACCGGGGAGCTGTTTTTT. Translating it yields CASSYSGRASTGELFF.

The CDR3 region is CASSREPGLLTDTQYF. The CDR3 DNA reads TGTGCCAGCAGTCGAGAGCCGGGACTCCTCACAGATACGCAGTATTTT. J is TRBJ2-3 and V is TRBV12-3 or TRBV12-4; D might be TRBD2 (6 bases). With 5 bases removed from V and 2 bases from J, the gap between germline ends came to 17 bases. The CDR3 is 16 amino acids.

At least ten counts were recorded for this clonotype. This chain connects TRBV20-1 to TRBJ2-5; TRBD2 agrees at 7 bases. There are 13 residues in the CDR3. V shed 1 base, J shed 4 bases, and the junction held 3 bases outside the gene matches. Germline CDR1 and CDR2: DFQATT and SNEGSKA (reference sequence). The DNA for the CDR3 is TGCAGTGCTAGAGGCGGGAGAGGAGAGACCCAGTACTTC. This codes for CSARGGRGETQYF.

In this sample, this clonotype turned up a few times. The CDR3 sequence: CATSYNTGELFF. Written as DNA, the CDR3 is TGTGCCACCAGCTATAACACCGGGGAGCTGTTTTTT. The chain recombines TRBV24-1 with TRBJ2-2; no definite D call. V was trimmed by 7 bases and J by 2 bases, leaving 4 bases between them. CDR1 and CDR2 from the germline V gene are KGHDR and SFDVKD. The CDR3 totals 12 residues.

The chain carries TRBV5-6 and TRBJ2-5; 7 bases are shared with TRBD2. Gene TRBJ2-1 matches the end of the DNA better, so the J call may be wrong. The germline gives CDR1 SGHDT, CDR2 YYEEEE. The CDR3 has 14 residues. In DNA, the CDR3 is TGTGCCAGCAGCTGGGGGGGTCAAGGGGATGAGCAGTTCTTC. Amino acids: CASSWGGQGDEQFF.

On this clonotype: This may be a read error: a much more frequent sequence differs by one nucleotide. This rearrangement joins TRBV6-5 to TRBJ1-1; D remains ambiguous. CDR1 is MNHEY, CDR2 SVGAGI, per germline. Trimming took off 3 bases at V and 1 base at J, with 6 bases between the two ends. The CDR3 covers 13 residues. CDR3 protein: CASSYEENTEAFF. CDR3 DNA sequence: TGTGCCAGCAGTTATGAAGAGAACACTGAAGCTTTCTTT.

The chain joins TRBV9 to TRBJ1-5; D is undetermined. With 0 bases removed from V and 3 bases from J, the gap between germline ends came to 10 bases. Germline CDR1 is SGDLS and CDR2 is YYNGEE. CDR3 size: 15 residues. Written as DNA, the CDR3 is TGTGCCAGCAGCGTAGTTTTCAGGAACAATCAGCCCCAGCATTTT. Amino acid sequence: CASSVVFRNNQPQHF.

This clonotype appeared many times. The V call is TRBV15, the J call TRBJ1-5, with 9 bases aligning to TRBD1. Germline lookup yields CDR1 LNHNV and CDR2 YYDKDF (reference sequence). CDR3 length: 15 amino acids. With 8 bases clipped from V and 6 bases from J, the junction kept 11 bases outside the gene matches. The CDR3 here is CATAKARDRVQPQHF. The DNA of the CDR3 is TGTGCCACCGCAAAGGCTCGGGACAGGGTTCAGCCCCAGCATTTT.

This clonotype was found many times. The V call is TRBV9, the J call TRBJ2-5, with 7 bases fitting TRBD1. The CDR3 sequence is 14 residues long. The V gene's germline CDR1 is SGDLS and CDR2 YYNGEE. V lost 0 bases and J lost 5; bases outside the gene matches: 4. CDR3 bases: TGTGCCAGCAGCGTAGAAGGCAGGGGGGAGACCCAGTACTTC. Translation: CASSVEGRGETQYF.

This clonotype showed up many times. J is TRBJ1-2 and V is TRBV28, with D perhaps TRBD1 (5 bases). This CDR3 region has 13 residues. Trimming took off 5 bases at V and 1 base at J, with 8 bases between the two ends. Germline V lookup: CDR1 MDHEN, CDR2 SYDVKM. The CDR3 sequence: CASSVTVNYGYTF. DNA for the CDR3: TGTGCCAGCAGTGTGACAGTTAACTATGGCTACACCTTC.

The chain has TRBV6-2 or TRBV6-3 and TRBJ1-2; D gene unclear. Germline CDR1 and CDR2: MNHEY and SVGEGT. The CDR3 runs to 13 residues. The V and J ends lost 0 bases and 13 bases respectively, with 15 bases between them. The CDR3 protein is CASSYSNLQVATF. The CDR3, as DNA: TGTGCCAGCAGTTACTCGAACCTCCAAGTGGCCACCTTC.

The chain recombines TRBV18 with TRBJ2-5, with 10 bases matching TRBD1. J was trimmed by 2 bases and V by 4 bases; bases with no gene match: 7. CDR1 is KGHSH, CDR2 LQKENI, per germline. This CDR3 contains 16 residues. The CDR3 loop reads CASSRRQGAEQETQYF. In nucleotides, the CDR3 is TGTGCCAGCTCACGGAGACAGGGGGCGGAACAAGAGACCCAGTACTTC.

This chain connects TRBV5-1 to TRBJ2-2; TRBD2 matches at 8 bases. Germline CDR1 reads SGHRS; CDR2 reads YFSETQ. The CDR3 has 20 amino acids. After removal of 2 bases from V and 6 bases from J, the junction contained 21 bases not matched to a gene. The DNA for the CDR3 is TGCGCCAGCAGCTTTTCGGGGGCCGGCGCATATAGCGGGAAGGCCGGGGAGCTGTTTTTT. It encodes CASSFSGAGAYSGKAGELFF.

This clonotype was seen a few times. The V and J genes are TRBV14 and TRBJ2-2; D not resolved. The V end lost 0 bases, the J end lost 6 bases, and 14 bases lay between the germline ends. Germline V gene lookup returns CDR1 SGHDN and CDR2 FVKESK. There are 16 residues in the CDR3. CDR3 protein: CASSQEAHGRPGELFF. CDR3 in DNA: TGTGCCAGCAGCCAAGAGGCACACGGTAGACCCGGGGAGCTGTTTTTT.

V and J are TRBV10-2 and TRBJ2-7; 8 positions agree with TRBD2. CDR3 length: 13 residues. CDR1 WSHSY and CDR2 SAAADI come from the germline V gene. The J segment lost 3 bases and the V segment lost 10 bases, leaving 8 bases of the junction unmatched. The CDR3 sequence: CATRLARRYEQYF. CDR3 DNA sequence: TGCGCCACCCGACTAGCGAGGCGCTACGAGCAGTACTTC.

The chain joins TRBV4-1 to TRBJ2-7; 7 bases are a match to TRBD1. The CDR3 has 16 residues. CDR1 is MGHRA and CDR2 is YSYEKL in the germline V gene. The ends lost 0 bases at V and 1 base at J; junction bases unmatched: 6. Here the CDR3 DNA reads TGCGCCAGCAGCCAAGATACCGGGACAGAGTCCTACGAGCAGTACTTC. Protein product: CASSQDTGTESYEQYF.